This section outlines one TCR beta chain sequence together with its context. Measured with immunoSEQ multiplex PCR; TCRdb has only the in-frame clones, and not every one. The data contain around 97,000 clones, 91% of them singletons. The data belong to a study of T cell responses to AZD1222 COVID-19 vaccine. Germline-derived CDR1 and CDR2 are MNHNS and SASEGT. The trim removed 4 bases at V and 0 bases at J, leaving 11 bases unmatched. The CDR3 runs 17 residues. The TCR sequence derives from an adult in good health. The sample consisted of peripheral blood, taken on day 0 of AZD1222 vaccination. The chain recombines TRBV6-1 with TRBJ2-7; TRBD1 matches 8 bases. CDR3 in amino acids: CASSVQGVAPTSYEQYF. The CDR3 coding sequence is TGTGCCAGCAGTGTACAGGGGGTAGCCCCCACCTCCTACGAGCAGTACTTC.